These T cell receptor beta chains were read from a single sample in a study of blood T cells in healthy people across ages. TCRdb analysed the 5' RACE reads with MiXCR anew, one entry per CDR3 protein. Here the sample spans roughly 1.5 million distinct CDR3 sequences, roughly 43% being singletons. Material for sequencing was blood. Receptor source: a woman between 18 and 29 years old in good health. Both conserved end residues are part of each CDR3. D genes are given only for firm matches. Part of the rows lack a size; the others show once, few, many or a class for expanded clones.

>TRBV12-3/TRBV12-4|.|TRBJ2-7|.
CASSPPLPYEQYF
TGTGCCAGCAGCCCCCCCTTGCCCTACGAGCAGTACTTC
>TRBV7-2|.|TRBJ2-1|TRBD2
CASSRFSGSRTGEQFF
TGTGCCAGCAGCCGTTTTAGCGGGAGTAGGACGGGTGAGCAGTTCTTC
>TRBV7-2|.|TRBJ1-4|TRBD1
CASSRSGTGDEKLFF
TGTGCCAGCAGTCGGAGCGGGACAGGGGATGAAAAACTGTTTTTT
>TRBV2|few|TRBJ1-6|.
CASSWTESSYNSPLHF
TGTGCCAGCAGTTGGACGGAGAGCTCCTATAATTCACCCCTCCACTTT
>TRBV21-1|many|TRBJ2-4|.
CASSKGTGGNIQYF
TGTGCCAGCAGCAAAGGGACAGGGGGAAACATTCAGTACTTC
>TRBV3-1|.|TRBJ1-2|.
CASSQEEPNPYGYTF
TGTGCCAGCAGCCAAGAGGAGCCAAACCCCTATGGCTACACCTTC
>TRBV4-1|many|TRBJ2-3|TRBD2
CASRRGSTDTQYF
TGTGCCAGCAGGCGGGGGAGCACAGATACGCAGTATTTT
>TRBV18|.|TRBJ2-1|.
CASSPLPNTTIYNEQFF
TGTGCCAGCTCACCACTCCCGAATACGACAATTTACAATGAGCAGTTCTTC
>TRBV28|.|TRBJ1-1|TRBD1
CASSLFGTDMNTEAFF
TGTGCCAGCAGTTTATTCGGGACAGACATGAACACTGAAGCTTTCTTT
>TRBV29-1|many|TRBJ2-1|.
CSVALRGGSYNEQFF
TGCAGCGTGGCCCTTAGGGGAGGCTCCTACAATGAGCAGTTCTTC
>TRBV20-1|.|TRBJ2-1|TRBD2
CSASGRVAGALYNEQFF
TGCAGTGCTAGCGGAAGGGTAGCGGGAGCCTTATACAATGAGCAGTTCTTC
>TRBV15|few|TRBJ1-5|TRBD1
CATSRVDRDGQPQHF
TGTGCCACCAGCAGAGTTGACAGGGATGGGCAGCCCCAGCATTTT
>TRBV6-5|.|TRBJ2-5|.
CASSSTGSSETQYF
TGTGCCAGCAGTTCCACAGGGAGTTCAGAGACCCAGTACTTC
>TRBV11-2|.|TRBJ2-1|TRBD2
CASSSGLVGEQFF
TGTGCCAGCAGCTCCGGACTAGTGGGGGAGCAGTTCTTC
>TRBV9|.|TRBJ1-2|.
CASSGRFRGSYGYTF
TGTGCCAGCAGCGGTAGGTTTCGAGGCAGCTATGGCTACACCTTC
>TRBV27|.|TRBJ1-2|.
CANSSYTQGYGYTF
TGTGCCAACAGTTCGTACACTCAAGGCTATGGCTACACCTTC
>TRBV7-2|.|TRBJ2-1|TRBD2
CASLSRASGGINEQFF
TGTGCCAGCCTCTCACGGGCCAGCGGGGGAATCAATGAGCAGTTCTTC
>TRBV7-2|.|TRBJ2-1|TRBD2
CASTVLAGSYNEQFF
TGTGCCAGCACCGTTCTAGCGGGGAGCTACAATGAGCAGTTCTTC
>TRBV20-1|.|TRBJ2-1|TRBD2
CSARDGASGYNEQFF
TGCAGTGCTAGAGATGGGGCTAGCGGATACAATGAGCAGTTCTTC
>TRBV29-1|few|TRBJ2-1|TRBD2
CSVEVMGRDRQSGRAFYNEQFF
TGCAGCGTTGAAGTAATGGGCCGGGACAGGCAGAGCGGGAGGGCCTTCTACAATGAGCAGTTCTTC
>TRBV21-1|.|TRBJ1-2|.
CASSKVSGCYGYTF
TGTGCCAGCAGCAAAGTATCAGGGTGCTATGGCTACACCTTC
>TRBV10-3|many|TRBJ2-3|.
CAISGLADTQYF
TGTGCCATCAGTGGACTAGCAGATACGCAGTATTTT
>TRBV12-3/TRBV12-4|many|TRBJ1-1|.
CASSFTQNTEAFF
TGTGCCAGCAGTTTTACACAAAACACTGAAGCTTTCTTT
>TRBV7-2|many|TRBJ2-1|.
CASSLSGSLNNEQFF
TGTGCCAGCAGCTTAAGTGGGTCTTTAAACAATGAGCAGTTCTTC
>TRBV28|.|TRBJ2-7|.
CASSSDRDPAYEQYF
TGTGCCAGCAGTTCTGACCGGGACCCGGCCTACGAGCAGTACTTC
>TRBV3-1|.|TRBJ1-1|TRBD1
CASSLGISGGIVAEAFF
TGTGCCAGCAGCCTAGGTATATCAGGGGGCATAGTTGCTGAAGCTTTCTTT
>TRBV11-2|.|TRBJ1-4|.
CASSLVAGNNEKLFF
TGCGCCAGCAGCTTAGTGGCAGGGAATAATGAAAAACTGTTTTTT
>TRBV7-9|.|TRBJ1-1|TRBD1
CASSHGQGRETEAFF
TGTGCCAGCAGCCATGGACAGGGAAGAGAGACTGAAGCTTTCTTT
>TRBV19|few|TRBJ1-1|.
CASSISRSMNTEAFF
TGTGCCAGTAGTATATCGCGCTCGATGAACACTGAAGCTTTCTTT
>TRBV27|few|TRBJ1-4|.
CASSSHGGLGEKLFF
TGTGCCAGCAGTTCCCATGGGGGGTTGGGTGAAAAACTGTTTTTT
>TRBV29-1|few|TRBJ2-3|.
CSVSLRALDTQYF
TGCAGCGTTAGCCTGAGGGCTTTGGATACGCAGTATTTT
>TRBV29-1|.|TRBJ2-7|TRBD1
CSGGQGNNEQYF
TGCAGCGGGGGACAGGGGAACAATGAGCAGTACTTC
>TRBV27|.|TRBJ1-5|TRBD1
CASRPTGGNNQPQHF
TGTGCCAGCAGACCAACAGGGGGGAACAATCAGCCCCAGCATTTT
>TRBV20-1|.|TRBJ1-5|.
CSAPQGDQPQHF
TGCAGTGCTCCCCAGGGAGATCAGCCCCAGCATTTT
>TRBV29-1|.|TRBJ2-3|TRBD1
CSVEQGEGTDTQYF
TGCAGCGTTGAACAGGGGGAAGGCACAGATACGCAGTATTTT
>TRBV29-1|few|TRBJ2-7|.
CSVTAISYEQYF
TGCAGCGTCACAGCGATCTCCTACGAGCAGTACTTC
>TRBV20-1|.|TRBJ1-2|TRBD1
CSARVPLYRGGGYTF
TGCAGTGCTAGGGTCCCTTTGTACAGGGGAGGCGGCTACACCTTC
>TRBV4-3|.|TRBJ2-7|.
CASSQDNSYNEQYF
TGCGCCAGCAGCCAAGATAACTCCTACAATGAGCAGTACTTC
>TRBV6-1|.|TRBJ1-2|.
CASRGTHYGYTF
TGTGCCAGCCGGGGAACCCACTATGGCTACACCTTC
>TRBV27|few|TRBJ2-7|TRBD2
CASSWGEGSNEQYF
TGTGCCAGCAGTTGGGGGGAGGGGAGCAACGAGCAGTACTTC
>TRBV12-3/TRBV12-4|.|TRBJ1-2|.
CASSLWGKNGYTF
TGTGCCAGCAGTTTATGGGGGAAAAATGGCTACACCTTC
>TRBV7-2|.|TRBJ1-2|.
CASSLIQVPGGYTF
TGTGCCAGCAGCCTGATTCAGGTTCCGGGTGGCTACACCTTC
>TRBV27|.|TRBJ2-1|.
CASGFLGGGTSYNEQFF
TGTGCCAGCGGCTTCTTAGGTGGCGGAACGTCCTACAATGAGCAGTTCTTC
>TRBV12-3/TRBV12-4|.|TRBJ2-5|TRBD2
CASSSGLAEQETQYF
TGTGCCAGCAGTTCGGGACTAGCGGAACAAGAGACCCAGTACTTC
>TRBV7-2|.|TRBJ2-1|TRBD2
CASSPGPAGGFNEQFF
TGTGCCAGCAGCCCCGGGCCAGCGGGGGGGTTTAATGAGCAGTTCTTC